This TCR beta chain was recorded in a study of neoadjuvant anti-PD-1 for oral cavity cancer. Study in general: Around day 43, patients without progression received a fourth nivolumab dose before surgery.

Method: immunoSEQ multiplex PCR; TCRdb's copy keeps in-frame clones and lacks some. The sample consists of about 20,000 clones, under 75% of them appearing once. Cohort: HPV-negative, locally advanced oral cavity squamous cell carcinoma patients. The CDR3 runs 14 residues. CDR1 LNHNV and CDR2 YYDKDF come from the germline V gene (reference sequence). The V and J ends lost 1 base and 2 bases respectively, with 9 bases between them. Sequencing was performed on PBMCs, taken before nivolumab (anti-PD-1) treatment. J is TRBJ2-7 and V is TRBV15; unclear D gene. The sequence was collected from a person between 40 and 79 years old with oral cavity squamous cell carcinoma. The CDR3 sequence: CATSRGHTTYEQYF. The CDR3 coding sequence is TGTGCCACCAGCAGAGGGCACACTACCTACGAGCAGTACTTC.